The clone carrying this T cell receptor beta chain has a single count. Method: immunoSEQ multiplex PCR; TCRdb's copy keeps in-frame clones and lacks some. The sample yields some 200,000 clones, around 73% seen once. With V trimmed by 5 bases and J by 0 bases, 7 bases remained unmatched. The CDR3 contains 16 residues. CDR1 and CDR2 (germline): SEHNR, FQNEAQ (reference sequence). This sample was taken from a study of blood T cell repertoires in COVID-19. Categorization into cohorts depended on clinical history that participants reported. The source is a woman in her 50s who had recovered from COVID-19. This chain uses TRBV7-9 with TRBJ2-1; TRBD1 matches at 7 bases. Sequencing was done on a sample of PBMCs or T cells enriched from blood (not recorded which). The CDR3 DNA follows: TGTGCCAGCAGCCTAAGGGACAGTAGCTCCTACAATGAGCAGTTCTTC. Protein product: CASSLRDSSSYNEQFF.